Listed below are T cell receptor beta chains from one sample, sequenced in a study of blood T cells in healthy people across ages. TCRdb independently ran MiXCR on the 5' RACE reads; one entry per CDR3 protein. The sample lists about 730,000 distinct CDR3 sequences; about 40% were seen once. The source material was blood. These receptors originate from a woman aged 55 to 70 in good health. CDR3s include the opening cysteine and the closing phenylalanine or tryptophan. The order of the fields is V gene, D gene, J gene, clone size, CDR3 DNA, CDR3 protein. A D gene is named only where the DNA matches it firmly. The size entry is marked missing in some rows and otherwise reads once, few, many or a size class.

TRBV2,NA,TRBJ2-7,NA,TGTGCCAGCAGACATTCCTCCGAGCAGTACTTC,CASRHSSEQYF
TRBV20-1,NA,TRBJ2-6,NA,TGCAGTGCTAGGAGGGGCGTGGGGGCCAACGTCCTGACTTTC,CSARRGVGANVLTF
TRBV29-1,TRBD2,TRBJ2-7,NA,TGCAGCGCCCAAGGTTCGGGACTAGCGGCAAACTCCTACAATGAGCAGTACTTC,CSAQGSGLAANSYNEQYF
TRBV7-3,NA,TRBJ1-4,few,TGTGCCAGCAGCCCTCGACCCGATGAAAAACTGTTTTTT,CASSPRPDEKLFF
TRBV7-9,NA,TRBJ1-5,NA,TGTGCCAGCAGCTTAGCCACCGGATTTAGCAATCAGCCCCAGCATTTT,CASSLATGFSNQPQHF
TRBV20-1,TRBD2,TRBJ2-5,NA,TGCAGTGCAACGGGACTAGCGGGGGGACCCTTGTACTTC,CSATGLAGGPLYF
TRBV7-3,TRBD2,TRBJ2-7,NA,TGTGCCAGCAGCTCCGGAGGACTAGCGGGTCGTAGGGAGCAGTACTTC,CASSSGGLAGRREQYF
TRBV9,TRBD2,TRBJ2-7,NA,TGTGCCAGCAGCGTCGGACGAGCGGGGGATTACGAGCAGTACTTC,CASSVGRAGDYEQYF
TRBV12-3/TRBV12-4,NA,TRBJ2-5,NA,TGTGCCAGCAGTTTAGTTGGATCAGAGACCCAGTACTTC,CASSLVGSETQYF
TRBV9,NA,TRBJ2-5,once,TGTGCCAGCAGCGTAGCGCCGAGACTTCGGGACAATGAGCAGTACTTC,CASSVAPRLRDNEQYF
TRBV7-2,NA,TRBJ1-4,NA,TGTGCCAGCAGCCCCGGACTTTCATCCGGAGAAAAACTGTTTTTT,CASSPGLSSGEKLFF
TRBV7-9,TRBD2,TRBJ2-7,few,TGTGCCAGCAGCTTAGGGGGACTAGCTATCGAGCAGTACTTC,CASSLGGLAIEQYF
TRBV7-9,NA,TRBJ2-4,NA,TGTGCCATAGGGACACCAAACATTCAGTACTTC,CAIGTPNIQYF
TRBV24-1,TRBD2,TRBJ2-3,few,TGTGCCACCAGTTCTGTTAGCGGGAGGGGCACAGATACGCAGTATTTT,CATSSVSGRGTDTQYF
TRBV27,NA,TRBJ2-6,few,TGTGCCAGCAGTTTATCGATGCTCGACGCTACTGGGGCCAACGTCCTGACTTTC,CASSLSMLDATGANVLTF
TRBV28,NA,TRBJ2-1,NA,TGTGCCAGCAGCTCCCTTCAGACAGCGGTTTACAATGAGCAGTTCTTC,CASSSLQTAVYNEQFF
TRBV6-2/TRBV6-3,NA,TRBJ2-7,NA,TGTGCCAGCAGTTACGTCTGGCCAAGAGGGGAGCAGTACTTC,CASSYVWPRGEQYF
TRBV10-3,NA,TRBJ1-5,few,TGTGCCATCAGTGAGTCGCGGGGTAATCAGCCCCAGCATTTT,CAISESRGNQPQHF
TRBV20-1,NA,TRBJ1-5,few,TGCAGTGCTAGAGATCGGGGGGCCCCCAATCAGCCCCAGCATTTT,CSARDRGAPNQPQHF
TRBV7-9,NA,TRBJ2-3,few,TGTGCCAGCAGCCGAACAGAGACAGATACGCAGTATTTT,CASSRTETDTQYF
TRBV3-1,NA,TRBJ2-1,few,TGTGCCAGCAGCCAAGCCTTGCCGGGAGTCGGCAATGAGCAGTTCTTC,CASSQALPGVGNEQFF
TRBV20-1,TRBD2,TRBJ2-5,few,TGCAGTGCTTTCGCGACTAGCGGTACCCGGCCGCGAGAGACCCAGTACTTC,CSAFATSGTRPRETQYF